The next 4 T cell receptor beta chains were all read from a single sample in a study of T cell changes during pregnancy in multiple sclerosis. The method was immunoSEQ multiplex PCR; TCRdb's version includes in-frame clones alone and lacks a portion of them. The profile covers about 67,000 clones, with roughly nine tenths appearing a single time and 2% to 3% taken by the ten largest. This material consisted of peripheral blood, taken in the first trimester of pregnancy. Every receptor here comes from a female donor with multiple sclerosis, enrolled in a pregnancy study.

The J gene is TRBJ1-5, the V gene TRBV9; no firm D call. Per germline, CDR1 SGDLS and CDR2 YYNGEE. The CDR3 contains 16 residues. Trimming took off 5 bases at V and 2 bases at J, with 17 bases between the two ends. For the CDR3, the DNA is TGTGCCAGCAGTGACGACGGCGGGGTAGGCAATCAGCCCCAGCATTTT. Its translation: CASSDDGGVGNQPQHF.

This chain uses TRBV18 with TRBJ1-3, with no clear D. Trimming took off 8 bases at V and 3 bases at J, with 14 bases between the two ends. The germline CDR1 and CDR2 sequences are KGHSH and LQKENI. This CDR3 has 14 residues. The CDR3 DNA sequence: TGTGCCAGCCCGCGGGGAGGAGGTGGAAACACCATATATTTT. Its translation: CASPRGGGGNTIYF.

The sample holds one count of this clone. The chain is built from TRBV5-1 and TRBJ2-5; 9 nucleotides agree with TRBD1. The CDR3 has 15 residues. Germline trimming cut 7 bases from V and 1 base from J; bases unmatched to any gene: 8. Germline V gene sequence: CDR1 SGHRS, CDR2 YFSETQ. The CDR3 DNA follows: TGCGCCAGCTCCGGCGGACAGGGGATCCAAGAGACCCAGTACTTC. It codes for CASSGGQGIQETQYF.

The rearrangement joins TRBV25-1 to TRBJ1-5, with a weak D call TRBD1 (5 bases). V lost 2 bases and J lost 3, with 8 bases in between. This CDR3 comprises 14 residues. Germline lookup yields CDR1 MGHDK and CDR2 SYGVNS. CDR3 in DNA: TGTGCCAGCAGTGAACAGGGAAACAATCAGCCCCAGCATTTT. Translation gives CASSEQGNNQPQHF.